This T cell receptor (beta chain) was obtained from a study of post-analysis software for immune sequencing data. This clonotype was seen a few times. Its antigen remains unidentified. Each TCR beta cDNA library carried unique molecular identifiers. TCRdb passed the PCR reads through MiXCR, listing each CDR3 protein once. The sample has hundreds of thousands of distinct CDR3 sequences, roughly 45% seen once. The V end lost 8 bases, the J end lost 6 bases, and 16 bases lay between the germline ends. This CDR3 is 13 amino acids long. Study conclusions and caveats: Controls showed lower frequencies than patients for several TRBV segments, and TRBV5-6, TRBV5-1 and TRBV20-1 were among these.

The chain links TRBV12-3 or TRBV12-4 to TRBJ2-5, with D possibly TRBD2 on 6 matching bases. This clonotype was sampled from a girl aged 5-17 years with multiple sclerosis. Sequences were obtained from blood. In DNA, the CDR3 is TGTGCCAGCGTACCCTCCGGGAGCCAGACCCAGTACTTC. Its protein is CASVPSGSQTQYF.